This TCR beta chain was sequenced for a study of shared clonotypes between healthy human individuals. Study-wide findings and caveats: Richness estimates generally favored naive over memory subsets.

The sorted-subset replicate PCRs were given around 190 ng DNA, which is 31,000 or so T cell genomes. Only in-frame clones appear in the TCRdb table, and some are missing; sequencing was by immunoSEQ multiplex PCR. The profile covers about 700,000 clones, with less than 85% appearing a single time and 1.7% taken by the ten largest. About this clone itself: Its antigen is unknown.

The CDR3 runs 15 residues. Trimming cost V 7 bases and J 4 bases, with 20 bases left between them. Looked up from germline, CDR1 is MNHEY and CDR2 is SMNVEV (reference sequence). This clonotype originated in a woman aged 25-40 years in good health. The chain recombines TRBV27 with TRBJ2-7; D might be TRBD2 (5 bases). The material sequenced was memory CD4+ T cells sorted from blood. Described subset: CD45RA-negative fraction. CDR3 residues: CASTPSSGRRYEQYF. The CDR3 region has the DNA TGTGCCAGCACCCCAAGCTCGGGGAGACGGTACGAGCAGTACTTC.